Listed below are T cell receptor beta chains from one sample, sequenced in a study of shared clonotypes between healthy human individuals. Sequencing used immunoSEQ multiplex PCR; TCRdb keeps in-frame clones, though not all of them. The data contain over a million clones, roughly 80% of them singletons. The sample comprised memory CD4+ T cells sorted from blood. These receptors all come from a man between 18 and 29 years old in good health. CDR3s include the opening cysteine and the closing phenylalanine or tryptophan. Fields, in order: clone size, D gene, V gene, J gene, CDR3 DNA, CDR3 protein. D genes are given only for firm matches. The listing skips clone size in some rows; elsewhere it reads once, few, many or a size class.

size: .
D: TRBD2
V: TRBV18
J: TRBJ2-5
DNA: TGTGCCAGCTCTGGGTTAGCGGGAGCGACCCAGTACTTC
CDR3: CASSGLAGATQYF

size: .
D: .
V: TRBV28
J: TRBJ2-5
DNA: TGTGCCAGCAGTTTATGGGGGTACCAAGAGACCCAGTACTTC
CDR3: CASSLWGYQETQYF

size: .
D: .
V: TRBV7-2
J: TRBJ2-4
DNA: TGTGCCAGCAGCTTAGTTGGAGGGGGGAAGGACATTCAGTACTTC
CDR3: CASSLVGGGKDIQYF

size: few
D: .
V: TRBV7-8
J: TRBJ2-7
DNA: TGTGCCAGCAGCTTAGGGCAGATCTACGAGCAGTACTTC
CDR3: CASSLGQIYEQYF

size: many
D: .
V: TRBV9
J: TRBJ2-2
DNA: TGTGCCAGCAGCAACGCAGCGTCCGGGGAGCTGTTTTTT
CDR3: CASSNAASGELFF

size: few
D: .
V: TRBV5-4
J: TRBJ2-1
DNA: TGTGCCAGCAGCTTGAGGCCTAATGAGCAGTTCTTC
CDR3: CASSLRPNEQFF

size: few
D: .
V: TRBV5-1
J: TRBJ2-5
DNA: TGCGCCAGCAGCTTGGCCCAGGGTTCAGAGACCCAGTACTTC
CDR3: CASSLAQGSETQYF

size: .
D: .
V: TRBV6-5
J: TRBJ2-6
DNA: TGTGCCAGCACCAGGACCGGGGCCAACGTCCTGACTTTC
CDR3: CASTRTGANVLTF

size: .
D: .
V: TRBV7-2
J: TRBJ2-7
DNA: TGTGCCAGCAGCTTAACGTTCGGGGGCTACTACGAGCAGTACTTC
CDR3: CASSLTFGGYYEQYF

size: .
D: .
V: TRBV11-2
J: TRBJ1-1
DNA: TGTGCCAGCAGCTTAGACCCACTGGTGAACACTGAAGCTTTCTTT
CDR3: CASSLDPLVNTEAFF

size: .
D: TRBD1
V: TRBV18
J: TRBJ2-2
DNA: TGTGCCAGCTCACCCGGGACAGCAACCCGGGAGCTGTTTTTT
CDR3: CASSPGTATRELFF

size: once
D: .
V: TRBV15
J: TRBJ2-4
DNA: TGTGCCACCAGCAGAGATAATGACTTGGCCAAAAACATTCAGTACTTC
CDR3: CATSRDNDLAKNIQYF

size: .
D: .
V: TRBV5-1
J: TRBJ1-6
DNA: TGCGCCAGCATTTGTTCAGGGGTCTATAATTCACCCCTCCACTTT
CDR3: CASICSGVYNSPLHF

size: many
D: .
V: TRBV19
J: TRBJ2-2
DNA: TGTGCCAGTGGGAGAGCAGGGGTGAACACCGGGGAGCTGTTTTTT
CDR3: CASGRAGVNTGELFF

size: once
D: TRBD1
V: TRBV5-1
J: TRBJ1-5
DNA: TGCGCCAGCGGGTATAACAGGGGGCTGGAACCCTATAGCAATCAGCCCCAGCATTTT
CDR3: CASGYNRGLEPYSNQPQHF

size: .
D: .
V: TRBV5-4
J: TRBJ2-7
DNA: TGTGCCAGCAGCTGGCACTATCCCCGGAACTACGAGCAGTACTTC
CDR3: CASSWHYPRNYEQYF

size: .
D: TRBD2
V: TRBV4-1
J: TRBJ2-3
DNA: TGCGCCAGCAGCCAAGCCAACGGGGGGGTGGATACGCAGTATTTT
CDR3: CASSQANGGVDTQYF

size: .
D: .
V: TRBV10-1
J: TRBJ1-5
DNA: TGCAAGGGGAGACAGCCCCAGCATTTT
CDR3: CKGRQPQHF

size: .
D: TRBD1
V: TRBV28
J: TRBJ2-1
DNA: TGTGCCAGCAGATATGGGACAGGGGGCGGCCTTCGGCAGTTCTTC
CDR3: CASRYGTGGGLRQFF

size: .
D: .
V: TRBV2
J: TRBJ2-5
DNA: TGTGCCAGCAGTGCCTTAGCGGCCTTAGGGGAGACCCAGTACTTC
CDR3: CASSALAALGETQYF

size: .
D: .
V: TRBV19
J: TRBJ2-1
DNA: TGTGCCAGTAAGGACGTACAGCTCGCCTACAATGAGCAGTTCTTC
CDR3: CASKDVQLAYNEQFF

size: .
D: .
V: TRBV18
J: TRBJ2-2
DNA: TGTGCCAGCTCACTATCGGTGGATTGGAGAACCGGGGAGCTGTTTTTT
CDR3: CASSLSVDWRTGELFF

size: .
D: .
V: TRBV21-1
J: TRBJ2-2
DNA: TGTGCCAGCGGGAGTCGAGACCGACCGAACACCGGGGAGCTGTTTTTT
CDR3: CASGSRDRPNTGELFF

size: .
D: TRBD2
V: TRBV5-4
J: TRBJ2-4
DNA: TGTGCCATACATGATAGCGGGGGCGATATTCAGTACTTC
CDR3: CAIHDSGGDIQYF

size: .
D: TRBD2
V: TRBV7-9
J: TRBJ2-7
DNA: TGTGCCAGCAGCACCCGAAGCGGGACTAGCGTCTCCTACGAGCAGTACTTC
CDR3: CASSTRSGTSVSYEQYF

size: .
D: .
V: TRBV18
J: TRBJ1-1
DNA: TGTGCCAGCTCATCGGACATGAACACTGAAGCTTTCTTT
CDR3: CASSSDMNTEAFF

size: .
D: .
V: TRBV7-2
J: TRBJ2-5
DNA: TGTGCCAGCAGCTTAACCGTAGGGCAAGAGACCCAGTACTTC
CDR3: CASSLTVGQETQYF

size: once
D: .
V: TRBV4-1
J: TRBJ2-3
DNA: .
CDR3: CASSQMSLAGGPGTQYF

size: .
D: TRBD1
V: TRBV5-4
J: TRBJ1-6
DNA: TGTGCCAGCAGCGTGGGACAGATTAATTCACCCCTCCACTTT
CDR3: CASSVGQINSPLHF

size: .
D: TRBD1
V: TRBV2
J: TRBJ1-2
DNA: TGTGCCAGCAGGGTGGGGACAGGGGGCCTCGGGGGTGGCTACACCTTC
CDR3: CASRVGTGGLGGGYTF

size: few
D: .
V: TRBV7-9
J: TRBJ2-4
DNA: TGTGCCAGCAGCAAAGGGGGGGAGGTAACCGACATTCAGTACTTC
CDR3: CASSKGGEVTDIQYF

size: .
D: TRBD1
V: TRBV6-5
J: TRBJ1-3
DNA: TGTGCCAGCAGTTACAAGGGACAGGGGAGGAACACCATATATTTT
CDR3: CASSYKGQGRNTIYF

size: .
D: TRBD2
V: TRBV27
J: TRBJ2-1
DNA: TGTGCCAGCAAAATACCGGGACTAGGGGACAATGAGCAGTTCTTC
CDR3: CASKIPGLGDNEQFF

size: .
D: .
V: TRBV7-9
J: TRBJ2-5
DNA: TGTGCCAGCAGCTTTGTGGCCGGGGGAGAGACCCAGTACTTC
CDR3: CASSFVAGGETQYF

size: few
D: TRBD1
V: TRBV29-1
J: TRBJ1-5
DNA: TGCAGCGCTCTGGAGGGACAGGGTAACAATCAGCCCCAGCATTTT
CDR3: CSALEGQGNNQPQHF

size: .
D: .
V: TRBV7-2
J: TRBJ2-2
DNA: TGTGCCAGCAGCTCCCTGCGGGCGAACACCGGGGAGCTGTTTTTT
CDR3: CASSSLRANTGELFF

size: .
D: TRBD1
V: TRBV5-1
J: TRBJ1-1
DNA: TGCGCCAGCAGCCGAGACAGGGGGGATCGGTCCACTGAAGCTTTCTTT
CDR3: CASSRDRGDRSTEAFF

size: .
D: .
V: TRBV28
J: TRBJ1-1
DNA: TGTGCCAGCAGTTTAAAAGGTGGAGGGAACACTGAAGCTTTCTTT
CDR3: CASSLKGGGNTEAFF

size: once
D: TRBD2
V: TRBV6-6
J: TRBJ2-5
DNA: TGTGCCAGCAGTCCGGGGACTAGCGGGAGAGGGGAGACCCAGTACTTC
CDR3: CASSPGTSGRGETQYF

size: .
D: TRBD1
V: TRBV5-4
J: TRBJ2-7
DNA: TGTGCCAGCAGCTTGGCCAGGGGACAGGGGACCTACGAGCAGTACTTC
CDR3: CASSLARGQGTYEQYF

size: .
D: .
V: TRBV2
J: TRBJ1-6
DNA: TGTGCCAGCAGGGGACTAGGGCTGCGGTCACCCCTCCACTTT
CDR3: CASRGLGLRSPLHF

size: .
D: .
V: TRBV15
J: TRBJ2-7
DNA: TGTGCCACCAGCAGAGAAATTTCCTCCTACGAGCAGTACTTC
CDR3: CATSREISSYEQYF

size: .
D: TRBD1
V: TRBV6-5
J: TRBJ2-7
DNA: TGTGCCAGCAGTTACTCGACAGGGAGCTCCTACGAGCAGTACTTC
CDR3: CASSYSTGSSYEQYF

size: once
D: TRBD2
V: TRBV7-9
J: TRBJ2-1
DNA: TGTGCCAGCAGCTTAAAGCCGGGAGGTTCCTACAATGAGCAGTTCTTC
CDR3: CASSLKPGGSYNEQFF

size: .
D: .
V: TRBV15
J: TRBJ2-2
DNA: TGTGCCACCAGCAGAGATGAAGCAAGGGAGCTGTTTTTT
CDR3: CATSRDEARELFF

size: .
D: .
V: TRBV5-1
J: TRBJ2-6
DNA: TGCGCCAGCAGCTTCCATAACTCTGGGGCCAACGTCCTGACTTTC
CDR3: CASSFHNSGANVLTF

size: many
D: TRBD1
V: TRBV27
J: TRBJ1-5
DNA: TGTGCCAGCAGTTTAAGGACAGGGGGGTCGACTCAGCATTTT
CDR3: CASSLRTGGSTQHF

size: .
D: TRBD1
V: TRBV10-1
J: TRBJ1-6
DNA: TGCGCCAGCAGTGAATCGACAGGGGTCTCACCCCTCCACTTT
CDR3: CASSESTGVSPLHF

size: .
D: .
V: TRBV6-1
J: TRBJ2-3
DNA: TGTGCCAGCAGTGAAAGGACGACAGCCTACACAGATACGCAGTATTTT
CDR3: CASSERTTAYTDTQYF

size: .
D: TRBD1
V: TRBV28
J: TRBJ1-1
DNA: TGTGCCAGCAGCCATGGCGGGGACAGGAGGGCTTTCTTT
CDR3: CASSHGGDRRAFF

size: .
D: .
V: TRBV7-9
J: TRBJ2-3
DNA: TGTGCCAGCAGCTTAGTGCAGACTAGCACAGATACGCAGTATTTT
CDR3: CASSLVQTSTDTQYF

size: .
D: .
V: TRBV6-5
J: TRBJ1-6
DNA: TGTGCCACCGCGCCGGGACCGTATAATTCACCCCTCCACTTT
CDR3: CATAPGPYNSPLHF

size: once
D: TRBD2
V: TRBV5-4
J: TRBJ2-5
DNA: TGTGCCAGCAGCCATGGTGGGACTAGCGAGAAGACCCAGTACTTC
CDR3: CASSHGGTSEKTQYF

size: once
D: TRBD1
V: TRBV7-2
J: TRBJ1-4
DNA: TGTGCCAGCAGCCCGGGACAGGGAGGGGAAAAACTGTTTTTT
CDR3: CASSPGQGGEKLFF